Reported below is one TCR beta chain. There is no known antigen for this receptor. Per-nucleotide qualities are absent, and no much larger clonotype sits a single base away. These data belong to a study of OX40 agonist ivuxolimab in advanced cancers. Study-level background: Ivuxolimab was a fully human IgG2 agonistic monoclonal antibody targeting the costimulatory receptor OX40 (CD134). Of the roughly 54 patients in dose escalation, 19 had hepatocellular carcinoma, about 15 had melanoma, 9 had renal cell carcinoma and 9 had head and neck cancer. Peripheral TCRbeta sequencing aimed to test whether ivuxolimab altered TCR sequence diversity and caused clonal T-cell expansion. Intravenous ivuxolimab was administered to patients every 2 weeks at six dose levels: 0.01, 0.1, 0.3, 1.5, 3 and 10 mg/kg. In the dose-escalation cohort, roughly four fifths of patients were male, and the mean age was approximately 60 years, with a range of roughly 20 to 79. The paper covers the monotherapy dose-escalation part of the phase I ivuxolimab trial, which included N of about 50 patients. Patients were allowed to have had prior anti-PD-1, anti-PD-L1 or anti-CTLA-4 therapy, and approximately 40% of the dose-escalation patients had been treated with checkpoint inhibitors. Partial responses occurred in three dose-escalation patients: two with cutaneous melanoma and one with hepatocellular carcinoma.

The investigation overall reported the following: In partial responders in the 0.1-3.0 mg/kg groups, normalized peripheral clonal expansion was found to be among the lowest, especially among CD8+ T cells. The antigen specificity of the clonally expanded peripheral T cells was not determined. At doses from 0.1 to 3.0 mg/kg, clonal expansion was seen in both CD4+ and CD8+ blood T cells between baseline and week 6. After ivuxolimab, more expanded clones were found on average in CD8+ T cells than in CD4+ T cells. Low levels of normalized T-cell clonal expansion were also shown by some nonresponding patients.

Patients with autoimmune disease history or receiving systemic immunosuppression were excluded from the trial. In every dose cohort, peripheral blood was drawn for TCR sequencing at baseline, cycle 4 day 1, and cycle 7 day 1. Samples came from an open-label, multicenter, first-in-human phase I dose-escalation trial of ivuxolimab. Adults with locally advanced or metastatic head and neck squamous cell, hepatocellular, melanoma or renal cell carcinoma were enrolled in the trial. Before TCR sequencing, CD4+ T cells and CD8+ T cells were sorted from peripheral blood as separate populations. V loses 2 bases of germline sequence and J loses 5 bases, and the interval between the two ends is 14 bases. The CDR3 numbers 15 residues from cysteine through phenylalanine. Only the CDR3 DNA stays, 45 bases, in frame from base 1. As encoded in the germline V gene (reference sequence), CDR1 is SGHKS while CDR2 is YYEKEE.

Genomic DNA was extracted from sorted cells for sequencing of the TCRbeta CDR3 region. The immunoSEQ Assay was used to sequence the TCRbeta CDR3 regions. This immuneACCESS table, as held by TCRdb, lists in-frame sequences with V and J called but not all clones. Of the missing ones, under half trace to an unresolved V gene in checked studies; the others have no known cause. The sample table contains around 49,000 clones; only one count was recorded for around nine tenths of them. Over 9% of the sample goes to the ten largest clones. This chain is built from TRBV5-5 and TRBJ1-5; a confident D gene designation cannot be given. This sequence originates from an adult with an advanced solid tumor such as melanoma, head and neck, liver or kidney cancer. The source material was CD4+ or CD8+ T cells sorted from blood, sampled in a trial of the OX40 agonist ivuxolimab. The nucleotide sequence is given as TGTGCCAGCAGCTTCGTATCGGAAACCTATCAGCCCCAGCATTTT. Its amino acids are CASSFVSETYQPQHF.